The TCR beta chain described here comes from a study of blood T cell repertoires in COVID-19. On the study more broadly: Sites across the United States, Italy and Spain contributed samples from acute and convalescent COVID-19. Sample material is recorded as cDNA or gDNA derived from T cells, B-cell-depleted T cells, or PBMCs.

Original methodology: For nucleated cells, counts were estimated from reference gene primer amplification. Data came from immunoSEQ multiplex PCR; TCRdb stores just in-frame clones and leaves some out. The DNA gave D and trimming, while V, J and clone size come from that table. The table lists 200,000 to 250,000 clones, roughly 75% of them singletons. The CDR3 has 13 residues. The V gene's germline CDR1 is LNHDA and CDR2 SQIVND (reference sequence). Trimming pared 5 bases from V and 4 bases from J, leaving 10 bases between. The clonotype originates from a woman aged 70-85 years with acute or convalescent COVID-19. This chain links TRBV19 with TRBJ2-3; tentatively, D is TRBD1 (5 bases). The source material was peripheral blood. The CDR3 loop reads CASSPQGPDTQYF. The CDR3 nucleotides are TGTGCCAGTAGTCCGCAGGGTCCAGATACGCAGTATTTT.